This is a list of T cell receptor beta chains from one sample in a study of monozygotic twins with cystic fibrosis. The protocol was immunoSEQ multiplex PCR, while the TCRdb copy is restricted to in-frame clones and leaves out a portion. The repertoire has tens of thousands of clones, approximately 90% of them found once; the top ten carry 0.19%. The specimen sequenced was blood. All receptors come from a boy between 2 and 10 years old with cystic fibrosis. The CDR3 runs from the conserved cysteine through the conserved F or W. The D gene is left open where the match is weak. A row's size may be missing; if present it is once, few, many or a size class.

clone_size	cdr3_length	v_call	d_call	j_call	cdr3_aa	cdr3_nt
NA	15	TRBV2	NA	TRBJ1-1	CASREPTGPNTEAFF	TGTGCCAGCAGGGAACCGACAGGCCCGAACACTGAAGCTTTCTTT
NA	13	TRBV14	NA	TRBJ2-1	CASSRNSYNEQFF	TGTGCCAGCAGCAGAAACTCCTACAATGAGCAGTTCTTC
NA	14	TRBV5-5	NA	TRBJ1-4	CASKGSATNEKLFF	TGTGCCAGCAAGGGCTCAGCAACTAATGAAAAACTGTTTTTT
NA	14	TRBV29-1	NA	TRBJ1-2	CSVEEGHSTYGYTF	TGCAGCGTTGAGGAAGGACACAGCACTTATGGCTACACCTTC
NA	14	TRBV7-9	NA	TRBJ2-5	CASSLAGVGETQYF	TGTGCCAGCAGCTTAGCAGGGGTCGGGGAGACCCAGTACTTC
NA	17	TRBV29-1	TRBD2	TRBJ2-5	CSVVRVAGGLYQETQYF	TGCAGCGTTGTTAGGGTAGCGGGGGGATTGTACCAAGAGACCCAGTACTTC
once	14	TRBV19	TRBD1	TRBJ1-1	CASTYDRGGTEAFF	TGTGCCAGTACTTACGACAGGGGGGGAACTGAAGCTTTCTTT
few	11	TRBV20-1	NA	TRBJ1-1	CSARGGTEAFF	TGCAGTGCTAGGGGCGGGACTGAAGCTTTCTTT
once	16	TRBV18	NA	TRBJ1-2	CASSPRGDLTDYGYTF	TGTGCCAGCTCACCACGCGGAGACTTAACGGACTATGGCTACACCTTC
NA	13	TRBV6-6	NA	TRBJ1-1	CASSHTTGYMESF	TGTGCCAGCAGTCACACGACAGGCTACATGGAATCTTTT
NA	15	TRBV7-2	TRBD2	TRBJ2-7	CASSVTSGVAYEQYF	TGTGCCAGCAGCGTCACTAGCGGGGTCGCCTACGAGCAGTACTTC
NA	15	TRBV6-6	TRBD1	TRBJ2-7	CASSQSQGALDEQYF	TGTGCCAGCTCCCAGTCACAGGGGGCTCTAGACGAGCAGTACTTC
NA	16	TRBV6-5	NA	TRBJ1-1	CASSYSLQVKNTEAFF	TGTGCCAGCAGTTACTCGTTACAAGTTAAGAACACTGAAGCTTTCTTT
NA	14	TRBV6-1	TRBD1	TRBJ1-1	CASSRTGDVAEAFF	TGTGCCAGCAGTAGGACAGGGGATGTAGCTGAAGCTTTCTTT
NA	13	TRBV4-3	NA	TRBJ1-6	CASSPGFGSPLHF	TGCGCCAGCAGTCCGGGATTTGGTTCACCCCTCCACTTT
NA	16	TRBV4-3	NA	TRBJ2-3	CASSQDRGPSTDTQYF	TGCGCCAGCAGCCAAGATAGGGGCCCGAGCACAGATACGCAGTATTTT
NA	15	TRBV7-2	NA	TRBJ1-5	CASSLKGFGNQPQHF	TGTGCCAGCAGCTTAAAGGGGTTTGGCAATCAGCCCCAGCATTTT
NA	13	TRBV7-2	NA	TRBJ2-5	CASSSGPQETQYF	TGTGCCAGCAGCTCGGGACCTCAAGAGACCCAGTACTTC
NA	13	TRBV6-1	TRBD1	TRBJ1-2	CASSDSGGGGYTF	TGTGCCAGCAGTGATTCAGGGGGAGGAGGCTACACCTTC
once	17	TRBV19	NA	TRBJ1-1	CASRAQGGGIMNTEAFF	TGTGCCAGTAGAGCCCAGGGAGGGGGGATTATGAACACTGAAGCTTTCTTT
NA	15	TRBV5-1	NA	TRBJ1-1	CASSLDGGPNTEAFF	TGCGCCAGCAGCTTGGATGGCGGCCCGAACACTGAAGCTTTCTTT
NA	12	TRBV28	NA	TRBJ2-7	CASSLVVYEQYF	TGTGCCAGCAGTTTGGTAGTCTACGAGCAGTACTTC
NA	17	TRBV4-1	NA	TRBJ1-6	CASSQYWESSYNSPLHF	TGCGCCAGCAGCCAATACTGGGAGAGCTCCTATAATTCACCCCTCCACTTT
NA	15	TRBV5-1	NA	TRBJ2-7	CASRTTGTADYEQYF	TGCGCCAGCAGGACCACAGGGACTGCGGACTACGAGCAGTACTTC
NA	13	TRBV2	TRBD1	TRBJ2-1	CASTGQAYNEQFF	TGTGCCAGCACCGGACAGGCGTACAATGAGCAGTTCTTC
NA	18	TRBV19	NA	TRBJ1-6	CASSIDHASSSYNSPLHF	TGTGCCAGTAGTATAGATCATGCCTCCAGCTCCTATAATTCACCCCTCCACTTT
few	11	TRBV29-1	NA	TRBJ1-2	CSVELRYGYTF	TGCAGCGTTGAATTACGTTATGGCTACACCTTC
NA	16	TRBV19	NA	TRBJ1-5	CASSSSVGTSNQPQHF	TGTGCCAGTTCCTCATCCGTGGGAACAAGCAATCAGCCCCAGCATTTT